This TCR beta chain stems from a study of identifying expanded T cells in peripheral blood. Findings and limits, study-wide: About 1.2 clones differed between technical replicates, versus around 15 and 19 over time.

Sequencing was performed with immunoSEQ multiplex PCR; in TCRdb, only in-frame clones are kept and a portion is missing. The sample records 60,000 to 70,000 clones, around 81% being singletons. Germline loops: CDR1 LNHDA, CDR2 SQIVND (reference sequence). The CDR3 consists of 15 residues. V was pared by 6 bases and J by 2 bases, with 14 bases between. A note on this clone: The antigen remains unidentified.

The chain combines TRBV19 with TRBJ1-5, with D maybe TRBD1 (6 bases). The source of this sequence is a person aged 18 to 75 in good health. Sequenced material: blood. CDR3 amino acids: CASRTPSGGNQPQHF. CDR3 nucleotides: TGTGCCAGTAGAACTCCCTCAGGGGGCAATCAGCCCCAGCATTTT.